The 31 T cell receptor beta chains given below trace back to one sample, sequenced in a study of technical replicates of blood from a few donors. Sequencing used immunoSEQ multiplex PCR; TCRdb keeps in-frame clones, though not all of them. This sample carries more than 75,000 clones, 95% to 97% of them seen once, and the ten largest clones take around 0.4%. Material: T cells isolated from PBMCs. These receptors originate from a human donor in good health.

The chain joins TRBV4-3 to TRBJ2-7, with TRBD2 matching over 7 bases. The CDR3 extends over 16 amino acids. Germline V CDR1 and CDR2: LGHNA, YSLEER. Unmatched junction bases numbered 7, after V lost 1 base and J lost 1 base. Here the CDR3 reads CASSQAGGSLSYEQYF. The CDR3 bases are TGCGCCAGCAGCCAAGCAGGCGGGAGTCTTTCCTACGAGCAGTACTTC.

The gene calls are TRBV7-3 and TRBJ2-3, with 7 bases fitting TRBD1. The CDR3 length is 16 residues. Germline V gene sequence: CDR1 SGHTA, CDR2 FQGTGA. The trim removed 5 bases at V and 8 bases at J, leaving 16 bases unmatched. In nucleotides, the CDR3 is TGTGCCAGCAGCCCCGAGGGGGCAACGGGGCACGGTACGCAGTATTTT. Protein: CASSPEGATGHGTQYF. Filled out from reference TRBV7-3 and TRBJ2-3, the complete variable domain reads GAGVSQTPSNKVTEKGKYVELRCDPISGHTALYWYRQSLGQGPEFLIYFQGTGAADDSGLPNDRFFAVRPEGSVSTLKIQRTERGDSAVYLCASSPEGATGHGTQYFGPGTRLTVL.

In this sample, this clone turned up a few times. The rearrangement links TRBV29-1 to TRBJ1-1, with a tentative D call TRBD1 (5 bases). Trimming removed 7 bases from V and 3 bases from J, with 12 bases in between. CDR3 length equals 12 residues. Per germline, CDR1 SQVTM and CDR2 ANQGSEA. This CDR3 reads CSASRGDTEAFF. The CDR3 DNA follows: TGCAGCGCCAGTCGGGGGGACACTGAAGCTTTCTTT.

The chain is built from TRBV19 and TRBJ2-7; D is ambiguous. The CDR3 is 15 amino acids. Germline CDR1 LNHDA, CDR2 SQIVND (reference sequence). V lost 5 bases to trimming and J lost 2 bases, with 16 bases between them. The CDR3: CASSAVAIEAYEQYF. CDR3 bases: TGTGCCAGTAGTGCTGTAGCTATCGAAGCCTACGAGCAGTACTTC.

The chain couples TRBV11-1 to TRBJ2-5, with TRBD2 matching 7 bases. In germline, CDR1 is SGHAT, CDR2 FQDESV (reference sequence). J lost 2 bases, V lost 1 base, and 1 base had no gene match. The CDR3 is made up of 14 amino acids. This CDR3 reads CASSLGLAQETQYF. Written as DNA, the CDR3 is TGTGCCAGCAGCTTAGGACTAGCTCAAGAGACCCAGTACTTC.

DNA of the CDR3: TGTGCCAGCTCACCGAGGGGACAGCCTGAGGAGACCCAGTACTTC. Protein product: CASSPRGQPEETQYF. The chain combines TRBV18 with TRBJ2-5, with TRBD1 identical over 7 bases. The ends lost 3 bases at V and 5 bases at J; junction bases unmatched: 9. The CDR3 is made up of 15 amino acids. Germline loops: CDR1 KGHSH, CDR2 LQKENI.

The chain uses TRBV19 and TRBJ2-4; 8 bases align to TRBD1. Trimming cost V 6 bases and J 0 bases; bases outside gene matches: 13. Germline assignment: CDR1 LNHDA and CDR2 SQIVND (reference sequence). This CDR3 spans 18 amino acids. The CDR3, as DNA: TGTGCCAGTAGGACAGGGGCCCCGGCCTCTCAAGCCAAAAACATTCAGTACTTC. Amino acid sequence: CASRTGAPASQAKNIQYF.

The rearrangement links TRBV6-5 to TRBJ2-4; D perhaps matches TRBD2 (7 bases). Germline CDR1 and CDR2: MNHEY and SVGAGI. With 5 bases removed from V and 13 bases from J, the gap between germline ends came to 21 bases. CDR3 length: 14 residues. The DNA for the CDR3 is TGTGCCAGCAGTCCTGGGACGGGGGGCGCTTTGCAGTACTTC. Translation: CASSPGTGGALQYF.

This chain connects TRBV4-1 to TRBJ2-2; 10 nucleotides line up with TRBD2. V shed 1 base and J 6 bases; nucleotides not matched to a gene: 14. The CDR3 spans 19 residues. CDR1 and CDR2 from the germline V gene are MGHRA and YSYEKL. For the CDR3, the DNA is TGCGCCAGCAGCCAAGGGCCGGCTAGCGGGAGAGGAAAGGCCGGGGAGCTGTTTTTT. Protein sequence: CASSQGPASGRGKAGELFF.

The V gene is TRBV29-1, the J gene TRBJ1-1, with 9 nucleotides matching TRBD1. This CDR3 is 13 amino acids long. The V segment lost 7 bases and the J segment 6 bases; nucleotides outside the gene matches: 9. Germline V CDR1 and CDR2: SQVTM, ANQGSEA. CDR3 residues: CSDRTGEIPEAFF. In nucleotides, the CDR3 is TGCAGCGATAGGACAGGGGAGATTCCTGAAGCTTTCTTT.

This clone appeared a single time. The chain employs TRBV6-1 and TRBJ2-7; D is perhaps TRBD2 (5 bases). CDR1 is MNHNS, CDR2 SASEGT, per germline. The CDR3 is made up of 13 amino acids. V was cut by 6 bases and J by 5 bases, with 14 bases left in between. The CDR3 DNA follows: TGTGCCAGCAGCCGAAACGCGGGTCACGAGCAGTACTTC. This sequence encodes CASSRNAGHEQYF.

This clone was counted a single time. In nucleotides, the CDR3 is TGTGCCAGCAGCTTAGTCGGGAGTGCCACCGGGGAGCTGTTTTTT. It yields the protein CASSLVGSATGELFF. The J gene is TRBJ2-2, the V gene TRBV11-3, with D perhaps matching TRBD2 (6 bases). Per the germline V gene, CDR1 is SGHNT and CDR2 is YENEEA. Trimming removed 1 base from V and 4 bases from J, with 10 bases in between. The CDR3 covers 15 residues.

This chain connects TRBV7-9 to TRBJ2-4, with 9 bases lining up with TRBD1. The V segment lost 4 bases and the J segment 5 bases; nucleotides outside the gene matches: 12. Germline values: CDR1 SEHNR, CDR2 FQNEAQ (reference sequence). The CDR3 runs to 17 residues. The CDR3 DNA is TGTGCCAGCAGCTACCCGGCCCTAGGACAGGGGCAAAACATTCAGTACTTC. It codes for CASSYPALGQGQNIQYF.

The V call is TRBV9, the J call TRBJ2-3, with D perhaps matching TRBD2 (5 bases). V was pared by 2 bases and J by 5 bases, with 15 bases between. The CDR3 has 15 amino acids. Germline values: CDR1 SGDLS, CDR2 YYNGEE. Written as DNA, the CDR3 is TGTGCCAGCAGCGTCGGGGATCCTCGCCGAGATACGCAGTATTTT. This translates into CASSVGDPRRDTQYF.

The genes are TRBV27 and TRBJ2-2, with D maybe TRBD2 (5 bases). The germline V gene encodes CDR1 MNHEY and CDR2 SMNVEV (reference sequence). The V end lost 2 bases, the J end lost 4 bases, and 14 bases lay between the germline ends. CDR3 length: 16 amino acids. CDR3 in DNA: TGTGCCAGCAGTTTAATTGTGGGAGCTCGCACCGGGGAGCTGTTTTTT. This sequence encodes CASSLIVGARTGELFF.

The CDR3 region has the DNA TGTGCCAGTACCTCCGGAGAGACCCAGTACTTC. Translation: CASTSGETQYF. The rearrangement uses TRBV19 and TRBJ2-5; D uncertain. V shed 7 bases and J shed 4 bases, with 7 bases lying between them. The CDR3 is 11 amino acids. CDR1 LNHDA and CDR2 SQIVND come from the germline V gene (reference sequence).

This chain connects TRBV14 to TRBJ2-7, with D unclear. The ends were cut back, 0 bases at V and 2 bases at J, with 11 bases in the middle. CDR1 and CDR2 (germline): SGHDN, FVKESK. The CDR3 spans 15 residues. CDR3 residues: CASSQDRQRPYEQYF. In nucleotides, the CDR3 is TGTGCCAGCAGCCAAGATAGGCAGCGTCCCTACGAGCAGTACTTC.

This chain connects TRBV7-2 to TRBJ2-7; the D gene is possibly TRBD1 (6 bases). CDR3 length equals 14 residues. The V gene lost 1 base and the J gene lost 6 bases, with 13 bases spanning the gap. The V gene's germline CDR1 is SGHTA and CDR2 FQGNSA. The CDR3: CASSLVTVGGEQYF. In DNA, the CDR3 is TGTGCCAGCAGCTTAGTCACTGTAGGGGGCGAGCAGTACTTC.

The rearrangement joins TRBV13 to TRBJ2-2; a weak D match, TRBD2 (6 bases). Trimming shortened V by 5 bases and J by 7 bases, and 14 bases separated the two germline ends. The length of the CDR3 is 14 residues. Germline values: CDR1 PRHDT, CDR2 FYEKMQ (reference sequence). The CDR3 region is CASSRGLFVGELFF. In DNA form, the CDR3 reads TGTGCCAGCAGCAGGGGACTTTTCGTCGGGGAGCTGTTTTTT.

The chain's CDR3 is CASSRLLQGNQPQHF. The CDR3 nucleotides are TGCGCCAGCAGCCGTCTATTACAGGGGAATCAGCCCCAGCATTTT. This chain joins TRBV4-3 and TRBJ1-5, with 7 bases matching TRBD1. The V segment lost 4 bases and the J segment 4 bases; nucleotides outside the gene matches: 7. Germline V gives CDR1 LGHNA, CDR2 YSLEER. The CDR3 extends over 15 amino acids.

The chain links TRBV5-1 to TRBJ2-1; 9 bases fit TRBD1. Trimming cost V 0 bases and J 5 bases; bases outside gene matches: 0. Germline V lookup: CDR1 SGHRS, CDR2 YFSETQ. The CDR3 covers 14 residues. Here the CDR3 reads CASSLGQGDNEQFF. Written as DNA, the CDR3 is TGCGCCAGCAGCTTGGGACAGGGGGACAATGAGCAGTTCTTC.

J is TRBJ1-2 and V is TRBV9; D unresolved. V was trimmed by 0 bases and J by 3 bases, leaving 15 bases between them. The CDR3 loop spans 16 amino acids. Germline values: CDR1 SGDLS, CDR2 YYNGEE. The chain's CDR3 is CASSVGPAGDDYGYTF. In DNA form, the CDR3 reads TGTGCCAGCAGCGTAGGGCCGGCGGGAGACGACTATGGCTACACCTTC. Drawing the rest from reference TRBV9 and TRBJ1-2, the complete variable domain is DSGVTQTPKHLITATGQRVTLRCSPRSGDLSVYWYQQSLDQGLQFLIQYYNGEERAKGNILERFSAQQFPDLHSELNLSSLELGDSALYFCASSVGPAGDDYGYTFGSGTRLTVV.

The rearrangement joins TRBV28 to TRBJ1-2, with 7 positions matching TRBD1. Germline CDR1 MDHEN, CDR2 SYDVKM. V lost 5 bases to trimming and J lost 9 bases; unmatched junction nucleotides: 3. This CDR3 is 11 amino acids long. CDR3 residues: CASSGQESYTF. CDR3 in DNA: TGTGCCAGCAGTGGACAGGAAAGCTACACCTTC.

The V call is TRBV11-3, the J call TRBJ2-2; 8 bases are shared with TRBD1. With V trimmed by 6 bases and J by 5 bases, 5 bases remained unmatched. Germline CDR1 reads SGHNT; CDR2 reads YENEEA. The CDR3 runs to 14 residues. CDR3 protein: CASSRQGWTGELFF. The CDR3 nucleotides read TGTGCCAGCAGTAGACAGGGGTGGACCGGGGAGCTGTTTTTT.

The V and J genes are TRBV5-1 and TRBJ2-7; TRBD1 might be the D (6 bases). This CDR3 comprises 13 residues. Germline CDR1 SGHRS, CDR2 YFSETQ. V was shortened by 3 bases and J by 3 bases, with 10 bases between the two germline ends. The chain's CDR3 is CASSWDNYYEQYF. The CDR3 DNA follows: TGCGCCAGCAGCTGGGACAACTACTACGAGCAGTACTTC.

This sequence joins TRBV25-1 and TRBJ1-1; the match to TRBD1 covers 9 bases. The germline V gene encodes CDR1 MGHDK and CDR2 SYGVNS. The CDR3 is made up of 14 amino acids. J lost 4 bases, V lost 6 bases, and 6 bases had no gene match. This CDR3 is CASSGGTGFTEAFF. The CDR3 DNA follows: TGTGCCAGCAGCGGAGGGACAGGGTTCACTGAAGCTTTCTTT.

This chain joins TRBV13 and TRBJ2-7; tentatively, D is TRBD2 (5 bases). CDR1 is PRHDT, CDR2 FYEKMQ, per germline (reference sequence). This CDR3 is 14 amino acids long. V gave up 5 bases and J gave up 2 bases, with 13 bases separating them. CDR3 sequence (DNA): TGTGCCAGCAGCCCCTGGGGAGAAACCTACGAGCAGTACTTC. Translated, it gives CASSPWGETYEQYF.

The chain carries TRBV4-1 and TRBJ2-6, with 9 bases lining up with TRBD1. The CDR3 is 18 amino acids. Germline V lookup: CDR1 MGHRA, CDR2 YSYEKL. Trimming took 4 bases from V and 0 from J; bases not matched to a gene: 7. The chain's CDR3 is CASSPSGTGTSGANVLTF. The DNA of the CDR3 is TGCGCCAGCAGCCCGAGTGGGACAGGGACCTCTGGGGCCAACGTCCTGACTTTC.

CDR3 sequence reads: CSVDAPPQAPTADTQYF. The CDR3 region has the DNA TGCAGCGTAGATGCCCCCCCCCAGGCGCCGACAGCAGATACGCAGTATTTT. This chain uses TRBV29-1 with TRBJ2-3, with D tentatively TRBD1 (5 bases). The CDR3 runs 17 residues. Germline-derived CDR1 and CDR2 are SQVTM and ANQGSEA. Between the trimmed V and J ends, which lost 6 bases and 4 bases, there was a span of 26 bases.

The chain couples TRBV2 to TRBJ2-1, with a possible D match to TRBD2 (6 bases). Trimming took off 8 bases at V and 1 base at J, with 12 bases between the two ends. Per the germline V gene, CDR1 is SNHLY and CDR2 is FYNNEI. The CDR3 runs 14 residues. CDR3 bases: TGTGCCAGCCTTCTAGCGTTATCCTACAATGAGCAGTTCTTC. It specifies CASLLALSYNEQFF.

The chain joins TRBV7-9 to TRBJ1-2; the D is unclear. CDR1 is SEHNR and CDR2 is FQNEAQ in the germline V gene (reference sequence). The germline V and J ends were trimmed by 4 bases and 6 bases, with 12 bases remaining between them. The CDR3 is 13 amino acids. The CDR3 DNA reads as TGTGCCAGCAGCTCACTTATGACAAATGGCTACACCTTC. It yields the protein CASSSLMTNGYTF.